This TCR beta chain was sequenced during a study of cytomegalovirus exposure and HLA in healthy donors. Notes on this clone: Antigen: not known.

Vbeta (60) and Jbeta (13) primers were used in the PCR. The method was immunoSEQ multiplex PCR; TCRdb's version includes in-frame clones alone and lacks a portion of them. The sample records over 100,000 clones, around three quarters being singletons. The donors comprised healthy bone marrow donors. The study, taken as a whole, reports: The HLA-A and HLA-B alleles of most subjects were reportedly predicted accurately from TCR beta sequences.

Per the germline V gene, CDR1 is SGHRS and CDR2 is YFSETQ. This CDR3 comprises 15 residues. V trimming: 1 base; J trimming: 4 bases; junction bases outside the gene matches: 7. The V and J genes are TRBV5-1 and TRBJ2-5; 7 nucleotides agree with TRBD2. The clonotype was recovered from a man aged 25 to 40 in good health and CMV-seropositive. Sequencing input: PBMCs. CDR3 sequence (DNA): TGCGCCAGCAGCTTGAATCCGGGGAGGGGAGAGACCCAGTACTTC. It encodes CASSLNPGRGETQYF.